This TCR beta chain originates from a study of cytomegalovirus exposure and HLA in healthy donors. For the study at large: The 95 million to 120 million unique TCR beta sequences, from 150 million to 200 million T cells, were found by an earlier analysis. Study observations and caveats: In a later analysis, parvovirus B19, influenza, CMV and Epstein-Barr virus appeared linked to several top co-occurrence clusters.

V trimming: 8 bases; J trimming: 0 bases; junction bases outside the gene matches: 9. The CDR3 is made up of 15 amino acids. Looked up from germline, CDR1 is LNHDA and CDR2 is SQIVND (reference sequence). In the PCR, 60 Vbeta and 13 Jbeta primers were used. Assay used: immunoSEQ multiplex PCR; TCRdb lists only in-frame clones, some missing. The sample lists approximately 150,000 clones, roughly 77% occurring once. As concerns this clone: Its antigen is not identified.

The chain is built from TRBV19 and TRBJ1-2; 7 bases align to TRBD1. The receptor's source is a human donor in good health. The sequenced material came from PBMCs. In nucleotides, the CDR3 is TGTGCCAGTCGACTCCCCGGGACAGCTAACTATGGCTACACCTTC. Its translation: CASRLPGTANYGYTF.